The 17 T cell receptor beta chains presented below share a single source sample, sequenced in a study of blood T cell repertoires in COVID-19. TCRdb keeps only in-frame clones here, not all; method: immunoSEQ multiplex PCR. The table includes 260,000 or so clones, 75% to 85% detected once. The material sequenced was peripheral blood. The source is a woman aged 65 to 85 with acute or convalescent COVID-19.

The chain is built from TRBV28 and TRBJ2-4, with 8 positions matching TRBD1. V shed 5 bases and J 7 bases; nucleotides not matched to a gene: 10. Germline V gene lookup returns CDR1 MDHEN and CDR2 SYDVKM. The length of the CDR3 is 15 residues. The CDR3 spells CASSRSAGGYNIQYF. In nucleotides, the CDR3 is TGTGCCAGCAGTCGTTCCGCAGGGGGCTACAACATTCAGTACTTC.

In nucleotides, the CDR3 is TGTGCCAGCAGCCCCCAGATTGAAGCTTTCTTT. This sequence encodes CASSPQIEAFF. The rearrangement uses TRBV12-3 or TRBV12-4 and TRBJ1-1; no clear D. There are 11 residues in the CDR3. The V end was cut by 6 bases, the J end by 7 bases, with 9 bases between.

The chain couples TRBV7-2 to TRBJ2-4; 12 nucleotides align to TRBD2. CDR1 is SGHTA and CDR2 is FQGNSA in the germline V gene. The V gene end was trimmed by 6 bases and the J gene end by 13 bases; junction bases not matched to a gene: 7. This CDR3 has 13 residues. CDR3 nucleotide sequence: TGTGCCAGCAGTACTAGCGGGGGGAGTGGGCAGTACTTC. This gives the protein CASSTSGGSGQYF.

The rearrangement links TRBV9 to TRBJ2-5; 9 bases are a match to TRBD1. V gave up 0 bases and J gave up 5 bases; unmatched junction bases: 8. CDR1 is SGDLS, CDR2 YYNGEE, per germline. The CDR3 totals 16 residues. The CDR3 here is CASSVGATGGMETQYF. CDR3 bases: TGTGCCAGCAGCGTAGGCGCCACAGGGGGCATGGAGACCCAGTACTTC.

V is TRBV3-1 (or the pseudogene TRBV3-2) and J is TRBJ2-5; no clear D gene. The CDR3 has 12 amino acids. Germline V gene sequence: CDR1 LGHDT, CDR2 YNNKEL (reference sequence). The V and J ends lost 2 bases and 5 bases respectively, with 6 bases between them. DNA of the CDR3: TGTGCCAGCAGCCAAAGCCGGGAGACCCAGTACTTC. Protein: CASSQSRETQYF.

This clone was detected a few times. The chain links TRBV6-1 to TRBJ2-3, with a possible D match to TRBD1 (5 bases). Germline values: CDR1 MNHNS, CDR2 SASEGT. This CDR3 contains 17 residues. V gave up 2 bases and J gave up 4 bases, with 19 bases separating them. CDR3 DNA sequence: TGTGCCAGCAGTGAACTCTTGGGCAGGGCCCCCCCAGATACGCAGTATTTT. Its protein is CASSELLGRAPPDTQYF.

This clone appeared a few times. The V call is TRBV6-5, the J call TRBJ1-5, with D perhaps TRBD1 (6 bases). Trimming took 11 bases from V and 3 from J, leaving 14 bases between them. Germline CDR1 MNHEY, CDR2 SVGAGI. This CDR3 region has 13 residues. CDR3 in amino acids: CAFGAGVNQPQHF. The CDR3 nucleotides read TGTGCCTTTGGGGCAGGGGTCAATCAGCCCCAGCATTTT.

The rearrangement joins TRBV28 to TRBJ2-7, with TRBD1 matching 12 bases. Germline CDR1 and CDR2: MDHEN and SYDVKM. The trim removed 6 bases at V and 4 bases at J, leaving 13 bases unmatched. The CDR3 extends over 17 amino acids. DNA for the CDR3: TGTGCCAGCAGCCCCGGGACAGGGGGCCGCGGGGTGTACGAGCAGTACTTC. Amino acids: CASSPGTGGRGVYEQYF.

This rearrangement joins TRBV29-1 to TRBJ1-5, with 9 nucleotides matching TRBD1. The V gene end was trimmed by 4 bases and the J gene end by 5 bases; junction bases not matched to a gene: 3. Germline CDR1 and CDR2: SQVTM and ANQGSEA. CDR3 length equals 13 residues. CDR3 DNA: TGCAGCGTTGCCCGGGACAGGGATCAGCCCCAGCATTTT. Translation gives CSVARDRDQPQHF.

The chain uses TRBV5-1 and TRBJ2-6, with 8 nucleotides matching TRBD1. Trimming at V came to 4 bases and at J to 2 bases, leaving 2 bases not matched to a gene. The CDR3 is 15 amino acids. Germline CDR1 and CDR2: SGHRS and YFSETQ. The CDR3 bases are TGCGCCAGCAGCCCGGACAGGGCTGGGGCCAACGTCCTGACTTTC. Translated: CASSPDRAGANVLTF.

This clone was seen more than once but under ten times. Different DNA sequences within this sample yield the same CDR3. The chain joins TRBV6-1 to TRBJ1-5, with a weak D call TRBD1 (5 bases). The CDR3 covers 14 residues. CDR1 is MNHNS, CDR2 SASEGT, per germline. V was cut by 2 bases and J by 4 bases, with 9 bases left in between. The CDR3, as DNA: TGTGCCAGCAGTGAATTGGGGGGGAATCAGCCCCAGCATTTT. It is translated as CASSELGGNQPQHF.

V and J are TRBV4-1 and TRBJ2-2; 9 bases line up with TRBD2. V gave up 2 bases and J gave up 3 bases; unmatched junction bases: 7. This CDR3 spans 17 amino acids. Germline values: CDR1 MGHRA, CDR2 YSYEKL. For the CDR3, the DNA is TGCGCCAGCAGCCAATTGCTAGCGGGGACTTACACCGGGGAGCTGTTTTTT. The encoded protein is CASSQLLAGTYTGELFF.

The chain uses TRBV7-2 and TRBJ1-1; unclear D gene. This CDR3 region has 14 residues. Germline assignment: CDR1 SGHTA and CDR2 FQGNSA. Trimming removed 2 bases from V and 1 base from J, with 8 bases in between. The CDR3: CASSLPNRNTEAFF. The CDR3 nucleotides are TGTGCCAGCAGCTTACCTAACCGGAACACTGAAGCTTTCTTT. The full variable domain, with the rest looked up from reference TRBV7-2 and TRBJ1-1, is GAGVSQSPSNKVTEKGKDVELRCDPISGHTALYWYRQSLGQGLEFLIYFQGNSAPDKSGLPSDRFSAERTGGSVSTLTIQRTQQEDSAVYLCASSLPNRNTEAFFGQGTRLTVV.

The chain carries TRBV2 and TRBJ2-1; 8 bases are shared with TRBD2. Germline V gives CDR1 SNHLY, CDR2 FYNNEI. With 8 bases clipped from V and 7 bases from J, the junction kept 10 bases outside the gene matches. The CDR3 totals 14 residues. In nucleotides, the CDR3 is TGTGCCAGCGGCCTGACTAGCGAAAGTAATGAGCAGTTCTTC. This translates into CASGLTSESNEQFF.

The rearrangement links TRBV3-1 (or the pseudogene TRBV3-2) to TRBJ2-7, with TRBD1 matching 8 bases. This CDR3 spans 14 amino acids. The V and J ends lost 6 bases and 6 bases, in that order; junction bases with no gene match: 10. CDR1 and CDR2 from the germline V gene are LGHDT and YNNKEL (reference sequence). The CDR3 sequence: CASSQQGGRPEQYF. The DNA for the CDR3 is TGTGCCAGCAGTCAACAGGGGGGACGGCCCGAGCAGTACTTC.

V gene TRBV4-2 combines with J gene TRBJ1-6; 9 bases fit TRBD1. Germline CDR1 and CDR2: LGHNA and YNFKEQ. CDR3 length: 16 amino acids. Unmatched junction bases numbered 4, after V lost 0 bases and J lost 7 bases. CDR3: CASSQEIGQGNSPLHF. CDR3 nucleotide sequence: TGTGCCAGCAGCCAAGAGATCGGACAGGGGAATTCACCCCTCCACTTT.

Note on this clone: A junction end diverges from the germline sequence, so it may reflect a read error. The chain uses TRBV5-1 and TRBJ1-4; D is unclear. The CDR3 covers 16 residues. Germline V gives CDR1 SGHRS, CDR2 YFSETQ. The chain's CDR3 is CASSFGGLPSNEKLFF. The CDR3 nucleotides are TGCGCCAGCAGCTTTGGTGGTTTACCCTCTAACGAAAAACTGTTTTTT.